One sample yielded the 27 T cell receptor beta chains listed below, sequenced in a study of blood T cell repertoires in COVID-19. The data were produced by immunoSEQ multiplex PCR, yet TCRdb's version contains in-frame clones alone and is incomplete. The data show 300,000 to 350,000 clones, around 90% seen once. The sequencing sample was made of peripheral blood. All receptors come from a woman aged 35 to 49 with COVID-19, enrolled during active disease.

With respect to this clone: The sample contains more than one DNA sequence encoding this CDR3. The chain links TRBV27 to TRBJ1-4; D unresolved. The CDR3 runs to 14 residues. V dropped 5 bases and J dropped 0 bases, with 7 bases sitting between them. CDR1 and CDR2 from the germline V gene are MNHEY and SMNVEV (reference sequence). CDR3 DNA sequence: TGTGCCAGCAGTCCTACTCCAACTAATGAAAAACTGTTTTTT. Its protein product is CASSPTPTNEKLFF.

The chain has TRBV7-8 and TRBJ2-3; 7 nucleotides agree with TRBD2. The germline gives CDR1 SGHVS, CDR2 FQNEAQ. The CDR3 loop spans 17 amino acids. The V and J ends lost 2 bases and 2 bases, in that order; junction bases with no gene match: 10. The CDR3 protein is CASSLKLGGSHTDTQYF. The CDR3 DNA reads as TGTGCCAGCAGCTTAAAGTTGGGCGGGAGTCACACAGATACGCAGTATTTT.

The chain couples TRBV5-6 to TRBJ2-5, with D perhaps TRBD2 (6 bases). This CDR3 is built from 17 residues. V shed 2 bases and J shed 1 base, with 18 bases lying between them. The germline V gene has CDR1 SGHDT and CDR2 YYEEEE. CDR3 DNA sequence: TGTGCCAGCAGCTTCCCACAATGGGGACTCGGCCAAGAGACCCAGTACTTC. Its translation is CASSFPQWGLGQETQYF.

The chain joins TRBV5-6 to TRBJ2-3, with 8 bases matching TRBD2. The ends lost 7 bases at V and 0 bases at J; junction bases unmatched: 4. The CDR3 is 14 amino acids. CDR1 and CDR2 (germline): SGHDT, YYEEEE. The chain's CDR3 is CASAREVSTDTQYF. CDR3 DNA: TGTGCCAGCGCGCGGGAGGTTAGCACAGATACGCAGTATTTT. The complete variable domain, with remaining parts taken from reference TRBV5-6 and TRBJ2-3, reads DAGVTQSPTHLIKTRGQQVTLRCSPKSGHDTVSWYQQALGQGPQFIFQYYEEEERQRGNFPDRFSGHQFPNYSSELNVNALLLGDSALYLCASAREVSTDTQYFGPGTRLTVL.

The V gene is TRBV27, the J gene TRBJ2-2, with 9 nucleotides matching TRBD1. Germline CDR1 MNHEY, CDR2 SMNVEV (reference sequence). V was clipped by 5 bases and J by 5 bases; unmatched bases: 6. This CDR3 contains 15 residues. The CDR3 sequence: CASSPGQGRTGELFF. The CDR3 nucleotides are TGTGCCAGCAGTCCGGGACAGGGTCGAACCGGGGAGCTGTTTTTT.

The chain recombines TRBV27 with TRBJ2-1; D might be TRBD1 (5 bases). Per germline, CDR1 MNHEY and CDR2 SMNVEV (reference sequence). V was pared by 3 bases and J by 0 bases, with 9 bases between. The CDR3 has 15 residues. The CDR3 spells CASSLQGSSYNEQFF. Written as DNA, the CDR3 is TGTGCCAGCAGTTTGCAGGGAAGCTCCTACAATGAGCAGTTCTTC.

The chain carries TRBV28 and TRBJ2-5; perhaps TRBD2 as D (6 bases). The germline V gene has CDR1 MDHEN and CDR2 SYDVKM. This CDR3 comprises 15 residues. Trimming left V 1 base short and J 2 bases short, with 11 bases between. The CDR3 region has the DNA TGTGCCAGCAGTTTATTAACCGGGGGACAAGAGACCCAGTACTTC. Protein: CASSLLTGGQETQYF.

The gene calls are TRBV7-9 and TRBJ2-3; D is undetermined. Trimming removed 4 bases from V and 3 bases from J, with 2 bases in between. The CDR3 is 11 residues long. Germline values: CDR1 SEHNR, CDR2 FQNEAQ (reference sequence). DNA of the CDR3: TGTGCCAGCAGCTCGACAGATACGCAGTATTTT. Protein product: CASSSTDTQYF. Supplemented by reference TRBV7-9 and TRBJ2-3, the full variable domain reads DTGVSQNPRHKITKRGQNVTFRCDPISEHNRLYWYRQTLGQGPEFLTYFQNEAQLEKSRLLSDRFSAERPKGSFSTLEIQRTEQGDSAMYLCASSSTDTQYFGPGTRLTVL.

The V and J genes are TRBV5-6 and TRBJ2-7; 7 positions agree with TRBD1. Per germline, CDR1 SGHDT and CDR2 YYEEEE. Unmatched junction bases numbered 10, after V lost 4 bases and J lost 6 bases. This CDR3 region has 14 residues. In DNA, the CDR3 is TGTGCCAGCAGCCCAGGGACAGCCTTGGGCGAGCAGTACTTC. Protein product: CASSPGTALGEQYF.

The rearrangement links TRBV10-3 to TRBJ2-3; D ambiguous. The CDR3 runs 15 residues. The germline V gene has CDR1 ENHRY and CDR2 SYGVKD. The V and J ends lost 4 bases and 2 bases respectively, with 13 bases between them. The CDR3 here is CAISGYTENTDTQYF. CDR3 DNA sequence: TGTGCCATCAGTGGGTACACAGAAAACACAGATACGCAGTATTTT.

The chain is built from TRBV18 and TRBJ2-5; TRBD1 aligns across 11 bases. Losses at the gene ends were 6 bases for V and 6 bases for J; bases not matched to a gene: 15. CDR3 size: 17 residues. Germline-derived CDR1 and CDR2 are KGHSH and LQKENI. The CDR3, as DNA: TGTGCCAGCTCCTTCCCCGACGGGACAGGGGGTTTGCAGACCCAGTACTTC. Protein product: CASSFPDGTGGLQTQYF.

The V gene is TRBV6-1, the J gene TRBJ2-2, with D possibly matching TRBD2 (6 bases). V dropped 0 bases and J dropped 6 bases, with 8 bases sitting between them. In germline, CDR1 is MNHNS, CDR2 SASEGT. CDR3 length equals 14 residues. The CDR3, as DNA: TGTGCCAGCAGTGAAGCTAGGGAGGCCGGGGAGCTGTTTTTT. Protein product: CASSEAREAGELFF.

V is TRBV19 and J is TRBJ1-5, with TRBD1 identical over 12 bases. The ends lost 7 bases at V and 1 base at J; junction bases unmatched: 8. Germline V CDR1 and CDR2: LNHDA, SQIVND (reference sequence). The CDR3 runs to 17 residues. CDR3 in amino acids: CASTPGDRGPSNQPQHF. In DNA form, the CDR3 reads TGTGCCAGTACCCCGGGGGACAGGGGGCCGAGCAATCAGCCCCAGCATTTT.

The gene calls are TRBV6-1 and TRBJ1-6, with D perhaps matching TRBD1 (5 bases). The CDR3 extends over 15 amino acids. With 1 base removed from V and 9 bases from J, the gap between germline ends came to 13 bases. The V gene's germline CDR1 is MNHNS and CDR2 SASEGT. This CDR3 reads CASSEGGLIASPLHF. CDR3 coding DNA: TGTGCCAGCAGTGAAGGGGGACTAATCGCTTCACCCCTCCACTTT.

V and J are TRBV19 and TRBJ2-3; TRBD2 agrees at 9 bases. There are 17 residues in the CDR3. From germline, CDR1 is LNHDA and CDR2 SQIVND (reference sequence). The V gene end was trimmed by 3 bases and the J gene end by 4 bases; junction bases not matched to a gene: 11. The CDR3 reads CASSIASGGFHADTQYF. CDR3 coding DNA: TGTGCCAGTAGTATCGCCAGCGGGGGGTTCCACGCAGATACGCAGTATTTT.

The chain joins TRBV4-3 to TRBJ2-2, with TRBD1 identical over 12 bases. J gave up 3 bases and V 5 bases, and 10 bases lay outside the gene matches. The CDR3 has 18 residues. Germline V lookup: CDR1 LGHNA, CDR2 YSLEER. This CDR3 is CASSVGAGQGAYTGELFF. For the CDR3, the DNA is TGCGCCAGCAGCGTAGGCGCGGGACAGGGGGCCTACACCGGGGAGCTGTTTTTT.

V usage is TRBV28 and J usage is TRBJ1-2; D not certain. The V and J ends lost 6 bases and 4 bases respectively, with 18 bases between them. The germline gives CDR1 MDHEN, CDR2 SYDVKM. The CDR3 totals 15 residues. The chain's CDR3 is CASSSPSGPSYGYTF. CDR3 sequence (DNA): TGTGCCAGCAGCTCTCCCTCAGGCCCCAGCTATGGCTACACCTTC.

The chain is built from TRBV9 and TRBJ1-2; TRBD1 aligns across 12 bases. The CDR3 has 16 residues. The V and J ends lost 0 bases and 8 bases, in that order; junction bases with no gene match: 8. Germline V CDR1 and CDR2: SGDLS, YYNGEE. CDR3 bases: TGTGCCAGCAGCGTAGAGGCGGGACAGGGGGCTCGAGGCTACACCTTC. Translating it yields CASSVEAGQGARGYTF.

The chain combines TRBV2 with TRBJ2-5; TRBD1 aligns across 8 bases. This CDR3 is 15 amino acids long. Germline loops: CDR1 SNHLY, CDR2 FYNNEI. Losses at the gene ends were 6 bases for V and 3 bases for J; bases not matched to a gene: 9. In DNA, the CDR3 is TGTGCCAGCAGGTTAAGACAGGGGTGGGAAGAGACCCAGTACTTC. Amino acids: CASRLRQGWEETQYF.

The V gene is TRBV28, the J gene TRBJ1-2; 9 bases map to TRBD1. The CDR3 is 14 amino acids. After removal of 4 bases from V and 8 bases from J, the junction contained 8 bases not matched to a gene. Germline CDR1 and CDR2: MDHEN and SYDVKM. CDR3 DNA sequence: TGTGCCAGCAGTTCCCTTCGAGGACAGGGGGGCTACACCTTC. Translated, it gives CASSSLRGQGGYTF.

The CDR3 nucleotides are TGTGCCAGCCGGGAGGTTGGTTACGAGCAGTACTTC. This sequence encodes CASREVGYEQYF. This chain joins TRBV6-6 and TRBJ2-7; 7 bases match TRBD2. Germline-derived CDR1 and CDR2 are MNHNY and SVGAGI (reference sequence). The CDR3 runs 12 residues. The trim removed 8 bases at V and 4 bases at J, leaving 5 bases unmatched.

This rearrangement joins TRBV5-5 to TRBJ2-1; TRBD2 agrees at 12 bases. The ends lost 2 bases at V and 7 bases at J; junction bases unmatched: 10. The germline gives CDR1 SGHKS, CDR2 YYEKEE (reference sequence). This CDR3 has 17 amino acids. The CDR3 spells CASSLTSGGPGANEQFF. The CDR3 nucleotides read TGTGCCAGCAGCTTAACTAGCGGGGGGCCCGGGGCTAATGAGCAGTTCTTC.

The V gene is TRBV6-2 or TRBV6-3, the J gene TRBJ2-7, with TRBD2 identical over 7 bases. Germline V gene data show CDR1 as MNHEY and CDR2 as SVGEGT. The CDR3 totals 15 residues. V lost 6 bases, J lost 4 bases, and 12 bases stayed unmatched. The CDR3 DNA reads as TGTGCCAGCAGCCACGCGGCGGGAGTTGCGTACGAGCAGTACTTC. It encodes CASSHAAGVAYEQYF.

The chain has TRBV6-5 and TRBJ2-7; maybe TRBD2 (6 bases). V was trimmed by 8 bases and J by 5 bases, leaving 13 bases between them. Per the germline V gene, CDR1 is MNHEY and CDR2 is SVGAGI. The CDR3 has 12 residues. The CDR3 DNA reads TGTGCCAGCCGGGACTGGACTAACGAGCAGTACTTC. This sequence encodes CASRDWTNEQYF.

The chain has TRBV18 and TRBJ1-1; 7 bases are a match to TRBD1. CDR3 length: 15 amino acids. V dropped 4 bases and J dropped 1; count of bases not matched to a gene: 6. Germline CDR1 reads KGHSH; CDR2 reads LQKENI. CDR3 sequence reads: CASSRDRAGNTEAFF. The CDR3 bases are TGTGCCAGCTCACGAGACAGGGCGGGGAACACTGAAGCTTTCTTT.

The genes are TRBV11-2 and TRBJ1-1; a possible D gene is TRBD1 (6 bases). Germline V gene data show CDR1 as SGHAT and CDR2 as FQNNGV. Trimming stripped 5 bases from V and 1 base from J, with 17 bases between. The CDR3 length is 16 residues. CDR3 in amino acids: CASSARGAGANTEAFF. The CDR3 coding sequence is TGTGCCAGCAGCGCGAGGGGTGCAGGGGCGAACACTGAAGCTTTCTTT.

The rearrangement links TRBV7-3 to TRBJ2-7; D is possibly TRBD1 (6 bases). The CDR3 loop spans 13 amino acids. The germline gives CDR1 SGHTA, CDR2 FQGTGA. V was cut by 4 bases and J by 5 bases, with 12 bases left in between. The CDR3 DNA follows: TGTGCCAGCAGCTCGGAACAGGGCCACGAGCAGTACTTC. It encodes CASSSEQGHEQYF.